The table lists the clone carrying this T cell receptor (beta chain) with a few counts. What it recognizes is unknown. The data derive from a study of CD8 T cells in ankylosing spondylitis. Findings of the study overall: Apparently characteristic of ankylosing spondylitis blood was a TCR beta motif (under ten highly homologous variants).

The authors made TCR beta libraries by quantitative 5'-RACE with molecular barcodes. In TCRdb, the 5' RACE reads were re-called with MiXCR into one record per CDR3 protein. This table holds about 360,000 distinct CDR3 sequences, approximately 22% found once. The sequence derives from a male donor with ankylosing spondylitis or in good health (not recorded which). Sequencing used blood, either unsorted or a sorted T cell fraction (not recorded which).

DNA for the CDR3: TGTGCCAGCAGTCCTCGGACAGACTACACCGGGGAGCTGTTTTTT. Translating it yields CASSPRTDYTGELFF. This chain connects TRBV28 to TRBJ2-2; the D gene is possibly TRBD1 (6 bases). This CDR3 region has 15 residues. V was cut by 5 bases and J by 3 bases, with 13 bases left in between. Germline CDR1 is MDHEN and CDR2 is SYDVKM. Full variable domain (remainder filled in from reference TRBV28 and TRBJ2-2): DVKVTQSSRYLVKRTGEKVFLECVQDMDHENMFWYRQDPGLGLRLIYFSYDVKMKEKGDIPEGYSVSREKKERFSLILESASTNQTSMYLCASSPRTDYTGELFFGEGSRLTVL.